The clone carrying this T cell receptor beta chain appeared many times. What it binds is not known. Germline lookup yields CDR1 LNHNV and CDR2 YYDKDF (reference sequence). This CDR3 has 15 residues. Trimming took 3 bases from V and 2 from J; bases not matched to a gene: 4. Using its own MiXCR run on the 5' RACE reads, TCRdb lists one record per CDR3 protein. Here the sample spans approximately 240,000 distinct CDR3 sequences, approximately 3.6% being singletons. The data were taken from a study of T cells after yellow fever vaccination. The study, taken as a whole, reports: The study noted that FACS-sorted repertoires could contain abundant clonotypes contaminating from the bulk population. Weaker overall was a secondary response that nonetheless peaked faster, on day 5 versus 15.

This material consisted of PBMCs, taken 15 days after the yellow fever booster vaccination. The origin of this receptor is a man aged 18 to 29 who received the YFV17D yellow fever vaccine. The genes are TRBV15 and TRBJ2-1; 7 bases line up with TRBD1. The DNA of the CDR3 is TGTGCCACCAGCAGGGACAGGTGGACCTACAATGAGCAGTTCTTC. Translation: CATSRDRWTYNEQFF.